The 25 T cell receptor beta chains reported below all come from one sample, sequenced in a study of CD8+CD57+ T cells in acquired aplastic anemia. Sequencing involved patients with CD8+CD57+ cell expansion previously shown by flow cytometry. Genomic DNA templated the TCR beta VDJ and CDR3 profiling. TCRdb reanalysed the reads using MiXCR and keeps one entry per CDR3 protein. This sample yields around 200,000 distinct CDR3 sequences, of which roughly 65% are seen a single time; roughly 46% belongs to the top ten. The sample comprised sorted CD4+, CD8+, or CD8+CD57+ T cells (not recorded which) from PBMCs. The receptors originated from a human donor with aplastic anemia.

V usage is TRBV7-9 and J usage is TRBJ2-1; 10 bases match TRBD1. V was clipped by 6 bases and J by 4 bases; unmatched bases: 3. The CDR3 loop spans 14 amino acids. Germline V gene sequence: CDR1 SEHNR, CDR2 FQNEAQ (reference sequence). CDR3 protein: CASRPGQGYNEQFF. The CDR3 DNA is TGTGCCAGCAGACCGGGACAGGGGTACAATGAGCAGTTCTTC.

This clonotype was recorded only once. The chain joins TRBV20-1 to TRBJ1-1, with D maybe TRBD1 (5 bases). The V and J ends lost 1 base and 7 bases respectively, with 13 bases between them. The CDR3 spans 13 residues. CDR1 and CDR2 (germline): DFQATT, SNEGSKA (reference sequence). CDR3 DNA sequence: TGCAGTGCTAGAGCGAGGGGACTAATTGAAGCTTTCTTT. This translates into CSARARGLIEAFF.

The sample holds a few counts of this clonotype. This chain connects TRBV24-1 to TRBJ2-2; no clear D gene. The V gene lost 9 bases and the J gene lost 0 bases, with 7 bases spanning the gap. The CDR3 is made up of 13 amino acids. CDR1 is KGHDR and CDR2 is SFDVKD in the germline V gene. Here the CDR3 reads CATFGANTGELFF. The CDR3 DNA sequence: TGTGCCACCTTTGGGGCGAACACCGGGGAGCTGTTTTTT.

This clonotype turned up a few times. This chain uses TRBV7-3 with TRBJ2-5; the D gene is possibly TRBD2 (5 bases). The V end was cut by 3 bases, the J end by 9 bases, with 11 bases between. This CDR3 spans 12 amino acids. Looked up from germline, CDR1 is SGHTA and CDR2 is FQGTGA. The CDR3 is CASSFGGQPQYF. The CDR3 DNA reads TGTGCCAGCAGCTTTGGAGGTCAGCCCCAGTACTTC.

The rearrangement joins TRBV20-1 to TRBJ2-7; D not certain. Trimming removed 0 bases from V and 2 bases from J, with 11 bases in between. Per germline, CDR1 DFQATT and CDR2 SNEGSKA (reference sequence). The CDR3 loop spans 14 amino acids. The CDR3 protein is CSARDGGMAYEQYF. CDR3 DNA: TGCAGTGCTAGAGACGGTGGGATGGCCTACGAGCAGTACTTC.

V gene TRBV5-4 combines with J gene TRBJ1-2; possible D gene TRBD1, 6 bases. Between the trimmed V and J ends, which lost 0 bases and 7 bases, there was a span of 16 bases. Germline V gives CDR1 SGHNT, CDR2 YYREEE (reference sequence). There are 15 residues in the CDR3. The CDR3 region is CASSLGGLGQGGYTF. In DNA form, the CDR3 reads TGTGCCAGCAGCTTGGGCGGGCTGGGACAAGGTGGCTACACCTTC.

The rearrangement uses TRBV24-1 and TRBJ2-3; D uncertain. The germline V gene encodes CDR1 KGHDR and CDR2 SFDVKD. V gave up 4 bases and J gave up 0 bases, with 7 bases separating them. This CDR3 comprises 14 residues. CDR3: CATSDRTSTDTQYF. Here the CDR3 DNA reads TGTGCCACCAGTGACCGAACTAGCACAGATACGCAGTATTTT.

This clonotype was observed many times. The chain links TRBV7-9 to TRBJ1-1, with D tentatively TRBD1 (5 bases). The V and J ends lost 5 bases and 3 bases respectively, with 22 bases between them. Germline loops: CDR1 SEHNR, CDR2 FQNEAQ (reference sequence). The CDR3 loop spans 17 amino acids. The DNA of the CDR3 is TGTGCCAGCAGCCTTGGGGCAGGTGGAATTTTACACACTGAAGCTTTCTTT. Protein sequence: CASSLGAGGILHTEAFF.

J is TRBJ2-1 and V is TRBV10-2; D unresolved. The CDR3 has 11 amino acids. Germline-derived CDR1 and CDR2 are WSHSY and SAAADI. The germline V and J ends were trimmed by 0 bases and 10 bases, with 4 bases remaining between them. The CDR3 protein is CASSESREQFF. CDR3 DNA sequence: TGCGCCAGCAGTGAGTCCAGGGAGCAGTTCTTC.

The genes are TRBV11-3 and TRBJ1-2, with D unclear. The CDR3 spans 14 residues. Trimming cost V 2 bases and J 2 bases, with 9 bases left between them. CDR1 is SGHNT and CDR2 is YENEEA in the germline V gene. This CDR3 reads CASSLTPVNYGYTF. CDR3 in DNA: TGTGCCAGCAGCTTAACCCCAGTGAACTATGGCTACACCTTC.

This CDR3 reads CSVQTGGNEKLFF. The CDR3 DNA is TGCAGCGTGCAAACAGGGGGGAATGAAAAACTGTTTTTT. The chain employs TRBV29-1 and TRBJ1-4; 8 bases are shared with TRBD1. The ends lost 6 bases at V and 5 bases at J; junction bases unmatched: 5. Per germline, CDR1 SQVTM and CDR2 ANQGSEA. The CDR3 contains 13 residues. Complete variable domain (other parts from reference TRBV29-1 and TRBJ1-4): SAVISQKPSRDICQRGTSLTIQCQVDSQVTMMFWYRQQPGQSLTLIATANQGSEATYESGFVIDKFPISRPNLTFSTLTVSNMSPEDSSIYLCSVQTGGNEKLFFGSGTQLSVL.

This clonotype has a count of ten or more. The rearrangement uses TRBV10-1 and TRBJ2-3; D might be TRBD2 (6 bases). The CDR3 length is 16 residues. The germline gives CDR1 WNHNN, CDR2 SYGVQD (reference sequence). The germline V and J ends were trimmed by 0 bases and 4 bases, with 14 bases remaining between them. The CDR3 nucleotides are TGCGCCAGCAGTGAGTCGGGACGGGAGCTATCAGATACGCAGTATTTT. Its protein is CASSESGRELSDTQYF.

The V call is TRBV9, the J call TRBJ2-5, with 7 bases aligning to TRBD2. CDR1 is SGDLS, CDR2 YYNGEE, per germline. The V and J ends lost 0 bases and 7 bases, in that order; junction bases with no gene match: 9. The CDR3 has 15 residues. The CDR3 nucleotides read TGTGCCAGCAGCGTAGCGGGCGGGGGAGCTGGGACCCAGTACTTC. Translating gives CASSVAGGGAGTQYF. The whole variable domain, remainder taken from reference TRBV9 and TRBJ2-5, is DSGVTQTPKHLITATGQRVTLRCSPRSGDLSVYWYQQSLDQGLQFLIQYYNGEERAKGNILERFSAQQFPDLHSELNLSSLELGDSALYFCASSVAGGGAGTQYFGPGTRLLVL.

The rearrangement links TRBV15 to TRBJ2-7; D ambiguous. The CDR3 totals 15 residues. Germline V gene data show CDR1 as LNHNV and CDR2 as YYDKDF (reference sequence). Trimming took 1 base from V and 3 from J, leaving 13 bases between them. This CDR3 reads CATSRGRAGSYEQYF. CDR3 DNA sequence: TGTGCCACCAGCAGAGGTCGAGCAGGAAGCTACGAGCAGTACTTC.

This clonotype was detected ten times or more. The gene calls are TRBV9 and TRBJ2-5; D tentatively fits TRBD1 or TRBD2 (5 bases each). The CDR3 is 15 amino acids. V lost 0 bases and J 1 base, leaving 10 bases between the germline ends. CDR1 and CDR2 from the germline V gene are SGDLS and YYNGEE. The CDR3 is CASSVVGGVQETQYF. In nucleotides, the CDR3 is TGTGCCAGCAGCGTAGTTGGGGGAGTCCAAGAGACCCAGTACTTC.

The CDR3 sequence: CSARPGTGITEAFF. The CDR3 bases are TGCAGTGCTAGACCTGGGACAGGGATCACTGAAGCTTTCTTT. The V call is TRBV20-1, the J call TRBJ1-1, with 9 bases aligning to TRBD1. This CDR3 has 14 amino acids. Germline CDR1 is DFQATT and CDR2 is SNEGSKA (reference sequence). Trimming took 2 bases from V and 4 from J; bases not matched to a gene: 5.

This clonotype was observed many times. The V and J genes are TRBV19 and TRBJ2-7, with D perhaps matching TRBD1 (6 bases). V dropped 7 bases and J dropped 5 bases, with 15 bases sitting between them. CDR1 and CDR2 (germline): LNHDA, SQIVND (reference sequence). CDR3 size: 13 residues. In DNA, the CDR3 is TGTGCCAGTAATGTCAGGGGTCGGAACGAGCAGTACTTC. It encodes CASNVRGRNEQYF.

V usage is TRBV20-1 and J usage is TRBJ2-3, with unresolved D. This CDR3 has 13 residues. Germline CDR1 reads DFQATT; CDR2 reads SNEGSKA (reference sequence). CDR3 in amino acids: CSKWVPRTDTQYF. The DNA of the CDR3 is TGCAGCAAGTGGGTGCCACGCACAGATACGCAGTATTTT.

This clonotype was observed a few times. The genes are TRBV9 and TRBJ2-3; D gene ambiguous. The length of the CDR3 is 13 residues. The ends were cut back, 4 bases at V and 4 bases at J, with 10 bases in the middle. Germline loops: CDR1 SGDLS, CDR2 YYNGEE. The CDR3 bases are TGTGCCAGCAGCCCCCGATCCTCAGATACGCAGTATTTT. This sequence encodes CASSPRSSDTQYF.

This clonotype showed up just a few times. The chain uses TRBV20-1 and TRBJ2-1; D gene uncertain. Germline loops: CDR1 DFQATT, CDR2 SNEGSKA (reference sequence). The V end was cut by 4 bases, the J end by 8 bases, with 21 bases between. This CDR3 has 15 residues. The CDR3 sequence is CSATALQALTYEQFF. The CDR3 DNA sequence: TGCAGTGCTACGGCTCTACAAGCCTTGACCTATGAGCAGTTCTTC.

CDR3 protein: CASSLESAGQETQYF. The DNA of the CDR3 is TGTGCCAGCAGCTTAGAGTCGGCGGGGCAAGAGACCCAGTACTTC. V gene TRBV7-8 combines with J gene TRBJ2-7; tentative D call: TRBD2 (6 bases). The end of the DNA is better explained by TRBJ2-5, so the J call may be wrong. Germline CDR1 reads SGHVS; CDR2 reads FQNEAQ. The CDR3 runs to 15 residues.

The chain is built from TRBV20-1 and TRBJ1-1; D is uncertain. Trimming took 0 bases from V and 1 from J, leaving 12 bases between them. The germline CDR1 and CDR2 sequences are DFQATT and SNEGSKA (reference sequence). The CDR3 covers 15 residues. For the CDR3, the DNA is TGCAGTGCTAGAGATCGGAGGTGGGGGAACACTGAAGCTTTCTTT. It encodes CSARDRRWGNTEAFF.

This clonotype was detected ten times or more. This chain joins TRBV5-8 and TRBJ2-7; TRBD2 is a possible D gene (6 bases). Per germline, CDR1 SGHTS and CDR2 YDEGEE. This CDR3 is built from 15 residues. Trimming removed 2 bases from V and 5 bases from J, with 17 bases in between. CDR3 sequence reads: CASSFKAGPTDEQYF. CDR3 nucleotide sequence: TGTGCCAGCAGCTTCAAGGCGGGGCCGACGGACGAGCAGTACTTC.

The chain joins TRBV29-1 to TRBJ2-7; 7 bases are a match to TRBD2. This CDR3 region has 14 residues. Germline V gene sequence: CDR1 SQVTM, CDR2 ANQGSEA. V lost 6 bases to trimming and J lost 0 bases; unmatched junction nucleotides: 8. CDR3 region: CSVGGLTASYEQYF. The DNA of the CDR3 is TGCAGCGTCGGGGGGTTGACGGCCTCCTACGAGCAGTACTTC.

The chain couples TRBV10-1 to TRBJ1-6; possibly TRBD1 for D (5 bases). V lost 4 bases and J 10 bases, leaving 11 bases between the germline ends. The CDR3 is 13 residues long. From germline, CDR1 is WNHNN and CDR2 SYGVQD (reference sequence). CDR3 residues: CASSGQRDSPLHF. DNA of the CDR3: TGCGCCAGCAGTGGTCAGAGGGACTCACCCCTCCACTTT.